The rows below give T cell receptor beta chains drawn from one sample of a study of shared clonotypes between healthy human individuals. The data were produced by immunoSEQ multiplex PCR, yet TCRdb's version contains in-frame clones alone and is incomplete. The sample records around 2,100,000 clones, about 94% being singletons. The sample taken for sequencing was naive CD8+ T cells sorted from blood. These receptors all stem from a man aged 18 to 30 in good health. Both conserved end residues are part of each CDR3. A D gene is named only where the DNA matches it firmly. Not all rows give a size; the values are once, few, many and, for expanded clones, a class.

.,TRBV7-9,TRBD1,TRBJ1-6,CASSFWDRNSPLHF,TGTGCCAGCAGCTTTTGGGACAGAAATTCACCCCTCCACTTT
.,TRBV6-5,.,TRBJ1-1,CASSLLGGTEAFF,TGTGCCAGCAGTTTACTGGGAGGAACTGAAGCTTTCTTT
.,TRBV5-4,TRBD1,TRBJ1-1,CASSQGGPEAFF,TGTGCCAGCAGCCAGGGGGGGCCTGAAGCTTTCTTT
few,TRBV4-1,TRBD1,TRBJ1-1,CASSPGQMNTEAFF,TGCGCCAGCAGCCCGGGACAGATGAACACTGAAGCTTTCTTT
.,TRBV19,.,TRBJ1-1,CASSTYLLDTEAFF,TGTGCCAGTTCGACTTACCTTTTAGACACTGAAGCTTTCTTT
.,TRBV6-1,.,TRBJ2-1,CASSEERYNEQFF,TGTGCCAGCAGTGAAGAGCGGTACAATGAGCAGTTCTTC
.,TRBV19,TRBD2,TRBJ2-1,CASSIMVAGGPNNEQFF,TGTGCCAGTAGTATCATGGTAGCGGGAGGGCCGAACAATGAGCAGTTCTTC
.,TRBV5-1,TRBD2,TRBJ2-7,CASSIGTAGLAAWEQYF,TGCGCCAGCAGCATCGGGACAGCGGGACTAGCGGCTTGGGAGCAGTACTTC
.,TRBV11-2,TRBD1,TRBJ2-5,CASRQGAMETQYF,TGTGCCAGCAGACAGGGGGCTATGGAGACCCAGTACTTC
.,TRBV4-1,TRBD1,TRBJ2-1,CASSQRQGAGEQFF,TGCGCCAGCAGCCAAAGACAGGGGGCCGGTGAGCAGTTCTTC
.,TRBV27,TRBD1,TRBJ1-2,CASSKTGVNYGYTF,TGTGCCAGCAGCAAAACAGGGGTTAACTATGGCTACACCTTC
.,TRBV29-1,TRBD2,TRBJ2-1,CSVITSDYNEQFF,TGCAGCGTTATAACTAGCGACTACAATGAGCAGTTCTTC
.,TRBV6-6,.,TRBJ2-7,CASSYHVGAYEQYF,TGTGCCAGCAGTTACCACGTAGGGGCCTACGAGCAGTACTTC
.,TRBV27,.,TRBJ2-7,CASSLGPGAAYEQYF,TGTGCCAGCAGTCTAGGCCCGGGGGCCGCCTACGAGCAGTACTTC
.,TRBV7-9,.,TRBJ1-2,CASSAGQDLYGYTF,TGTGCCAGCAGCGCGGGACAAGATTTATATGGCTACACCTTC
.,TRBV27,TRBD1,TRBJ2-7,CASSLTGQGIEVYEQYF,TGTGCCAGCAGTTTAACCGGACAGGGTATCGAGGTCTACGAGCAGTACTTC
.,TRBV5-4,.,TRBJ1-1,CASSLVAGTLNTEAFF,TGTGCCAGCAGCTTGGTGGCAGGGACTTTGAACACTGAAGCTTTCTTT
.,TRBV7-2,.,TRBJ2-7,CASSVGDEGYEQYF,TGTGCCAGCAGCGTGGGGGACGAAGGGTACGAGCAGTACTTC
.,TRBV7-9,.,TRBJ2-7,CASSLQYYEQYF,TGTGCCAGCAGCCTACAGTACTACGAGCAGTACTTC